This TCR beta chain was obtained from a study of cytomegalovirus exposure and HLA in healthy donors. Study-level results: Researchers counted about 150 TCR beta chains as cytomegalovirus-associated. Later analysis showed TCR association rates varying by HLA locus, highest for DRB1 and lowest for HLA-C. For TCR beta chains, V- and J-gene trimming was later linked to a missense DCLRE1C variant.

PCR employed 60 Vbeta and 13 Jbeta primers. The assay was immunoSEQ multiplex PCR, and TCRdb's table has in-frame clones only and misses some. The repertoire holds more than 150,000 clones, 84% seen once, with 0.95% to 1.5% in the top ten. Regarding this clone: Its cognate antigen is unknown.

Trimming left V 1 base short and J 5 bases short, with 14 bases between. Germline V gene lookup returns CDR1 LNHDA and CDR2 SQIVND (reference sequence). The CDR3 runs 16 residues. This chain joins TRBV19 and TRBJ2-2; possibly TRBD1 for D (6 bases). Sequencing was performed on PBMCs. This receptor was obtained from a girl aged 2-10 years in good health and CMV-seropositive. CDR3 protein: CASSIVQGDVTGELFF. The CDR3 nucleotides read TGTGCCAGTAGTATAGTACAGGGTGACGTTACCGGGGAGCTGTTTTTT.